The 7 T cell receptor beta chains below all came from one sample that was sequenced in a study of cytomegalovirus exposure and HLA in healthy donors. PCR used 60 Vbeta primers and 13 Jbeta primers. Profiled with immunoSEQ multiplex PCR; TCRdb holds only in-frame clones, not every one. The repertoire holds roughly 82,000 clones, with roughly 72% as singletons. The sequenced sample consisted of PBMCs. The source is a woman aged 40 to 49 in good health and CMV-seropositive.

The V gene is TRBV4-1, the J gene TRBJ2-1; 11 bases map to TRBD2. V shed 3 bases, J shed 8 bases, and the junction held 15 bases outside the gene matches. CDR1 MGHRA and CDR2 YSYEKL come from the germline V gene. The CDR3 sequence is 18 residues long. This chain's CDR3 is CASSHRLSIAGGPHEQFF. Written as DNA, the CDR3 is TGCGCCAGCAGCCACCGACTATCTATAGCGGGGGGGCCCCATGAGCAGTTCTTC.

This clone appeared a few times. The chain combines TRBV6-5 with TRBJ2-7; maybe TRBD1 (5 bases). The V end lost 3 bases, the J end lost 3 bases, and 12 bases lay between the germline ends. From germline, CDR1 is MNHEY and CDR2 SVGAGI. The CDR3 length is 14 residues. This CDR3 reads CASSYSRQNYEQYF. The CDR3, as DNA: TGTGCCAGCAGTTATTCGAGACAGAACTACGAGCAGTACTTC.

In this sample, this clone turned up a few times. The chain is built from TRBV25-1 and TRBJ1-4; D gene ambiguous. The ends were cut back, 1 base at V and 8 bases at J, with 20 bases in the middle. This CDR3 contains 17 residues. Germline V lookup: CDR1 MGHDK, CDR2 SYGVNS. In DNA, the CDR3 is TGTGCCAGCAGTGAATCCCGGTCAACGGGGTTCGGGGAAAAACTGTTTTTT. Translating it yields CASSESRSTGFGEKLFF.

The V call is TRBV5-4, the J call TRBJ1-2; no clear D. With 2 bases removed from V and 8 bases from J, the gap between germline ends came to 16 bases. Per germline, CDR1 SGHNT and CDR2 YYREEE (reference sequence). This CDR3 contains 14 residues. The CDR3 coding sequence is TGTGCCAGCAGCTTTGAGGTGAACTCCCGCGGCTACACCTTC. This sequence encodes CASSFEVNSRGYTF.

This clone was counted between two and nine times. V usage is TRBV5-1 and J usage is TRBJ2-2; D might be TRBD2 (6 bases). V lost 7 bases and J lost 8, with 21 bases in between. CDR1 SGHRS and CDR2 YFSETQ come from the germline V gene. The CDR3 is 15 amino acids. CDR3 protein: CASGSSGTPQGELFF. The CDR3 DNA is TGCGCCAGCGGATCCTCAGGGACTCCCCAGGGGGAGCTGTTTTTT.

The chain carries TRBV28 and TRBJ1-1; no definite D call. V lost 7 bases and J 0 bases, leaving 15 bases between the germline ends. The CDR3 sequence is 15 residues long. The germline gives CDR1 MDHEN, CDR2 SYDVKM. The CDR3 region has the DNA TGTGCCAGCACCGAAACATCCCCGATGAACACTGAAGCTTTCTTT. Translating gives CASTETSPMNTEAFF.

V usage is TRBV5-1 and J usage is TRBJ2-6; D might be TRBD1 (5 bases). Germline V gene lookup returns CDR1 SGHRS and CDR2 YFSETQ. CDR3 length: 16 residues. V lost 3 bases to trimming and J lost 1 base, with 11 bases between them. The CDR3 protein is CASSSGSDSGANVLTF. The DNA for the CDR3 is TGCGCCAGCAGCTCAGGGTCCGATTCTGGGGCCAACGTCCTGACTTTC.